The T cell receptor beta chain described here comes from a study of blood T cell repertoires in COVID-19. Across the study: Material from acute and convalescent COVID-19 was sourced from the United States, Italy and Spain.

Clones were sequenced by immunoSEQ multiplex PCR, and TCRdb holds only the in-frame ones, with some missing. The data show roughly 240,000 clones, about 86% seen once. Losses at the gene ends were 6 bases for V and 8 bases for J; bases not matched to a gene: 9. The CDR3 runs 14 residues. Germline CDR1 and CDR2: SNHLY and FYNNEI. The receptor comes from a woman younger than 45 who had recovered from COVID-19. V is TRBV2 and J is TRBJ1-4; 7 nucleotides agree with TRBD1. Sequenced sample: peripheral blood. CDR3 bases: TGTGCCAGCAGCCCAGTTAGGGGGCAGGAAAAACTGTTTTTT. This sequence encodes CASSPVRGQEKLFF.